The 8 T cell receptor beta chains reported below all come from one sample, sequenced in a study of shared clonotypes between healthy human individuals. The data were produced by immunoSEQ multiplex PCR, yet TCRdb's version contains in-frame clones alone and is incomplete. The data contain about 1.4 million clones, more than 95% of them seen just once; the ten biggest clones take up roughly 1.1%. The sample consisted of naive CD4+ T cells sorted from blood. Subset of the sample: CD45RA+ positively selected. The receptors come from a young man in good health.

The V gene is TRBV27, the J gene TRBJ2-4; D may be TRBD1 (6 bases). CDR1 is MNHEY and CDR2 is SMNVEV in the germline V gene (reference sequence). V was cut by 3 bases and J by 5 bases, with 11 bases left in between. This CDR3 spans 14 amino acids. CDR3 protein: CASSLSGVQNIQYF. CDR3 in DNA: TGTGCCAGCAGTTTGTCAGGGGTGCAAAACATTCAGTACTTC.

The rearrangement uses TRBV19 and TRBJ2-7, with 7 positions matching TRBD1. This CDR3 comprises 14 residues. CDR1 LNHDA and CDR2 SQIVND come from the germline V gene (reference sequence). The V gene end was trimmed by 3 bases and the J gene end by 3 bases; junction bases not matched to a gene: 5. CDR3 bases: TGTGCCAGTAGTATCGGCAGGGGGTTCTACGAGCAGTACTTC. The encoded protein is CASSIGRGFYEQYF.

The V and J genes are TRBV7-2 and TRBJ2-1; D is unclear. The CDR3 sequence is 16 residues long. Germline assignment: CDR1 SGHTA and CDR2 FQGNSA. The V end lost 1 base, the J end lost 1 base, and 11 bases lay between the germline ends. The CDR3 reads CASSLGLVVSYNEQFF. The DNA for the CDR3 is TGTGCCAGCAGCTTAGGGCTAGTTGTATCCTACAATGAGCAGTTCTTC.

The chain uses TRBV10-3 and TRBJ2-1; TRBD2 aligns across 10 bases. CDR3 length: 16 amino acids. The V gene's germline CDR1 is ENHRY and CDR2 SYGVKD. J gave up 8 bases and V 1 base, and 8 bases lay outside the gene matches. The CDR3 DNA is TGTGCCATCAGTGAGTTGGTAGCGGGAGGCGTCTATGAGCAGTTCTTC. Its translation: CAISELVAGGVYEQFF.

In DNA, the CDR3 is TGTGCCAGCCGAGGCACAGGGGGCCGTCCATATCAGCCCCAGCATTTT. Its translation is CASRGTGGRPYQPQHF. The chain employs TRBV19 and TRBJ1-5, with TRBD1 matching 9 bases. This CDR3 spans 16 amino acids. Germline values: CDR1 LNHDA, CDR2 SQIVND (reference sequence). J lost 5 bases, V lost 9 bases, and 14 bases had no gene match.

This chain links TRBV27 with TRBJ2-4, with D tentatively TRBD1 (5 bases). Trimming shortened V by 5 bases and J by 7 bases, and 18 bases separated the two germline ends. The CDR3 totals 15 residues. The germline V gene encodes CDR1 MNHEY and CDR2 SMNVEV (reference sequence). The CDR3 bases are TGTGCCAGCAGTCGCGGACCAGGGCCAGCGAACATTCAGTACTTC. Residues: CASSRGPGPANIQYF.

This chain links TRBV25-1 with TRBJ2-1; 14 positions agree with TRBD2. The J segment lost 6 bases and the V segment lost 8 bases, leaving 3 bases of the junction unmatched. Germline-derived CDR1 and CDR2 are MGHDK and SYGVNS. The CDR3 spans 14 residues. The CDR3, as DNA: TGTGCCAGCTCGGGACTAGCGGGAGCCAATGAGCAGTTCTTC. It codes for CASSGLAGANEQFF.

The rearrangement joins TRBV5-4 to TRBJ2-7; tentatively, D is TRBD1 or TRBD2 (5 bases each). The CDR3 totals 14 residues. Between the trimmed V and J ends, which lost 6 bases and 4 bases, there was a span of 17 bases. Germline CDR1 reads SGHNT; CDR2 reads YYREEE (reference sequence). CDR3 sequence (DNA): TGTGCCAGCACCCGCGAGGGGCCGTTATACGAGCAGTACTTC. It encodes CASTREGPLYEQYF.